The 20 T cell receptor beta chains presented below share a single source sample, sequenced in a study of shared clonotypes between healthy human individuals. Sequencing used immunoSEQ multiplex PCR; TCRdb keeps in-frame clones, though not all of them. This sample has roughly 1 million clones, with 65% to 75% found just once. Sequencing input: memory CD4+ T cells sorted from blood. Subset reported: CD45RA-negative fraction. All receptors come from a man between 18 and 35 years old in good health.

The chain uses TRBV6-1 and TRBJ1-5; D possibly corresponds to TRBD1 (6 bases). The CDR3 totals 16 residues. V was shortened by 0 bases and J by 4 bases, with 13 bases between the two germline ends. From germline, CDR1 is MNHNS and CDR2 SASEGT. Here the CDR3 DNA reads TGTGCCAGCAGTGAAGCTTGGAGGGGGATGAATCAGCCCCAGCATTTT. Translating it yields CASSEAWRGMNQPQHF.

The chain has TRBV10-2 and TRBJ2-7, with D possibly matching TRBD1 (6 bases). In germline, CDR1 is WSHSY, CDR2 SAAADI. V was shortened by 8 bases and J by 0 bases, with 14 bases between the two germline ends. The CDR3 is 14 residues long. CDR3 sequence: CASRQDPNSYEQYF. Written as DNA, the CDR3 is TGCGCCAGCCGACAGGACCCAAACTCCTACGAGCAGTACTTC.

The rearrangement links TRBV7-9 to TRBJ2-3; D ambiguous. Trimming left V 5 bases short and J 4 bases short, with 13 bases between. CDR1 SEHNR and CDR2 FQNEAQ come from the germline V gene (reference sequence). There are 14 residues in the CDR3. The DNA for the CDR3 is TGTGCCAGCAGCCACGAGGCTAATCCAGATACGCAGTATTTT. Its protein is CASSHEANPDTQYF.

Only one count was recorded for this clone. V usage is TRBV18 and J usage is TRBJ1-2; D is uncertain. Between the trimmed V and J ends, which lost 3 bases and 1 base, there was a span of 18 bases. Germline assignment: CDR1 KGHSH and CDR2 LQKENI. The CDR3 sequence is 17 residues long. The CDR3 protein is CASSPEDLGLLNYGYTF. DNA of the CDR3: TGTGCCAGCTCACCTGAGGATTTAGGGCTGCTTAACTATGGCTACACCTTC.

The J gene is TRBJ2-2, the V gene TRBV19; the match to TRBD1 covers 7 bases. Germline V gene lookup returns CDR1 LNHDA and CDR2 SQIVND (reference sequence). V lost 8 bases to trimming and J lost 1 base; unmatched junction nucleotides: 7. This CDR3 spans 15 amino acids. CDR3: CASRLGQLNTGELFF. CDR3 coding DNA: TGTGCCAGTCGCCTGGGACAGCTGAACACCGGGGAGCTGTTTTTT.

The chain combines TRBV28 with TRBJ1-2; no definite D call. Trimming removed 2 bases from V and 0 bases from J, with 10 bases in between. Per germline, CDR1 MDHEN and CDR2 SYDVKM. The CDR3 extends over 15 amino acids. Here the CDR3 reads CASSLRAATNYGYTF. The CDR3, as DNA: TGTGCCAGCAGTTTAAGGGCAGCAACTAACTATGGCTACACCTTC.

In the case of this clone: It is likely a read error, because the conserved phenylalanine at the end of the CDR3 is missing. The chain links TRBV30 to TRBJ1-1; D gene uncertain. CDR3 size: 13 residues. V lost 4 bases and J 0 bases, leaving 9 bases between the germline ends. Germline CDR1 and CDR2: GTSNPN and SVGIG (reference sequence). CDR3 nucleotides: TGTGCCTGGACCCGACAAATGAACACTGAAGCTTTCTCT. It specifies CAWTRQMNTEAFS.

Only one count was recorded for this clone. This chain connects TRBV5-6 to TRBJ2-5; 11 bases match TRBD1. The CDR3 sequence is 16 residues long. Trimming took 1 base from V and 5 from J; bases not matched to a gene: 7. Germline lookup yields CDR1 SGHDT and CDR2 YYEEEE. The CDR3 bases are TGTGCCAGCAGCTTGTTGTCGGACAGGGGGCGGGAGACCCAGTACTTC. Translated, it gives CASSLLSDRGRETQYF.

This clone appeared a single time. The chain has TRBV7-9 and TRBJ1-2; D ambiguous. The CDR3 runs 12 residues. Germline V gene lookup returns CDR1 SEHNR and CDR2 FQNEAQ (reference sequence). Trimming removed 7 bases from V and 6 bases from J, with 12 bases in between. In nucleotides, the CDR3 is TGTGCCAGCACCCTGGGCCCGGATGGCTACACCTTC. It specifies CASTLGPDGYTF.

The rearrangement joins TRBV6-4 to TRBJ2-1; 8 nucleotides line up with TRBD1. CDR1 MRHNA and CDR2 SNTAGT come from the germline V gene. The CDR3 consists of 14 residues. Trimming removed 5 bases from V and 10 bases from J; junction bases left unmatched: 10. The CDR3 region has the DNA TGTGCCAGCAGTACCGAGCGAGGGACAGGCGAGCAGTTCTTC. Its translation is CASSTERGTGEQFF.

The J gene is TRBJ1-4, the V gene TRBV5-4, with TRBD1 identical over 9 bases. Trimming at V came to 0 bases and at J to 8 bases, leaving 5 bases not matched to a gene. CDR1 and CDR2 from the germline V gene are SGHNT and YYREEE (reference sequence). The CDR3 extends over 15 amino acids. In DNA, the CDR3 is TGTGCCAGCAGCTTGGCGGGACAGGGTGGCGAAAAACTGTTTTTT. Encoded protein: CASSLAGQGGEKLFF.

The chain has TRBV10-2 and TRBJ2-2; 9 bases are a match to TRBD1. The junction had 10 bases not matched to a gene; V was cut back by 11 bases and J by 3 bases. This CDR3 contains 15 residues. Germline V CDR1 and CDR2: WSHSY, SAAADI. The DNA for the CDR3 is TGCGCCGGGATGACCGGGACAGGGTACACCGGGGAGCTGTTTTTT. This sequence encodes CAGMTGTGYTGELFF.

V gene TRBV9 combines with J gene TRBJ2-1; TRBD2 matches at 7 bases. V was clipped by 0 bases and J by 1 base; unmatched bases: 7. The CDR3 loop spans 17 amino acids. Per germline, CDR1 SGDLS and CDR2 YYNGEE. CDR3 DNA sequence: TGTGCCAGCAGCGTAGGCAGTAGCGGGTCTTCCTACAATGAGCAGTTCTTC. It specifies CASSVGSSGSSYNEQFF.

With regard to this clone: Additional DNA sequences in this sample encode the identical CDR3. This chain connects TRBV5-5 to TRBJ1-4, with 9 bases that match TRBD1. The CDR3 has 14 amino acids. The J segment lost 6 bases and the V segment lost 4 bases, leaving 4 bases of the junction unmatched. The germline CDR1 and CDR2 sequences are SGHKS and YYEKEE (reference sequence). Here the CDR3 DNA reads TGTGCCAGCAGCGCCGGGACAGGGTATGAAAAACTGTTTTTT. This encodes CASSAGTGYEKLFF.

The J gene is TRBJ1-5, the V gene TRBV2; TRBD1 matches at 9 bases. This CDR3 spans 15 amino acids. Germline V gene lookup returns CDR1 SNHLY and CDR2 FYNNEI. V shed 1 base, J shed 4 bases, and the junction held 2 bases outside the gene matches. CDR3 bases: TGTGCCAGCAGTGAAGGGGACAGGGCGAATCAGCCCCAGCATTTT. Protein: CASSEGDRANQPQHF.

The rearrangement uses TRBV30 and TRBJ1-1; 11 bases line up with TRBD1. Per germline, CDR1 GTSNPN and CDR2 SVGIG (reference sequence). The ends lost 8 bases at V and 5 bases at J; junction bases unmatched: 4. This CDR3 comprises 12 residues. The CDR3 reads CATDRGRTEAFF. In DNA, the CDR3 is TGTGCCACGGACAGGGGGCGGACTGAAGCTTTCTTT.

This clone was seen a few times. The gene calls are TRBV10-1 and TRBJ2-7; 10 bases agree with TRBD1. This CDR3 contains 13 residues. With 1 base clipped from V and 6 bases from J, the junction kept 0 bases outside the gene matches. In germline, CDR1 is WNHNN, CDR2 SYGVQD (reference sequence). This chain's CDR3 is CASSEWTGGEQYF. CDR3 sequence (DNA): TGCGCCAGCAGTGAGTGGACAGGGGGCGAGCAGTACTTC.

The rearrangement uses TRBV29-1 and TRBJ2-5; D gene ambiguous. This CDR3 contains 11 residues. Trimming took 4 bases from V and 3 from J, leaving 6 bases between them. CDR1 is SQVTM, CDR2 ANQGSEA, per germline. The CDR3 coding sequence is TGCAGCGTTGCTCCGAAAGAGACCCAGTACTTC. Translation gives CSVAPKETQYF.

This chain links TRBV18 with TRBJ2-7; D is perhaps TRBD1 (6 bases). Germline CDR1 reads KGHSH; CDR2 reads LQKENI. The CDR3 consists of 14 residues. The V end lost 4 bases, the J end lost 2 bases, and 12 bases lay between the germline ends. CDR3 nucleotides: TGTGCCAGCTCACAACCCGGGACACCCTACGAGCAGTACTTC. Its protein product is CASSQPGTPYEQYF.

The gene calls are TRBV10-2 and TRBJ2-7; a possible D gene is TRBD2 (5 bases). Per the germline V gene, CDR1 is WSHSY and CDR2 is SAAADI. The length of the CDR3 is 15 residues. V was pared by 8 bases and J by 7 bases, with 24 bases between. CDR3 nucleotides: TGCGCCAGCCTCTCTCCGGACTGGACCTTATGGGAGCAGTACTTC. Protein sequence: CASLSPDWTLWEQYF.